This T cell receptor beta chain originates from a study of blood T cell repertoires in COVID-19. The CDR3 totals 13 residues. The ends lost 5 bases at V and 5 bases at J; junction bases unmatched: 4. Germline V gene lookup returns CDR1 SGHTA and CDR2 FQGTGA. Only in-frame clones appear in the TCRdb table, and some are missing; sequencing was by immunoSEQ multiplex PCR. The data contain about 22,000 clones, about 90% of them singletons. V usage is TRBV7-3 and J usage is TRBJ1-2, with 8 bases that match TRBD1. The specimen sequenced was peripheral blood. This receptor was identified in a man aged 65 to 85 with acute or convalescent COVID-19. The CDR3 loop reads CASSPTGGYGYTF. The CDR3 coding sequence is TGTGCCAGCAGCCCCACAGGGGGGTATGGCTACACCTTC.